This TCR beta chain emerged from a study of cytomegalovirus exposure and HLA in healthy donors. Findings and caveats of the study: TCR beta V- and J-gene trimming was later associated with a missense DCLRE1C variant.

PCR was performed using 60 Vbeta and 13 Jbeta primers. TCRdb's table, derived via immunoSEQ multiplex PCR, lists solely in-frame clones and lacks some. The sample has some 220,000 clones, just over 75% seen once. CDR1 and CDR2 from the germline V gene are MNHEY and SVGAGI. Trimming cost V 3 bases and J 7 bases; bases outside gene matches: 8. CDR3 size: 16 residues. A word on this clone: Its matching antigen is unknown.

The source material was PBMCs. The rearrangement uses TRBV6-5 and TRBJ1-4, with 10 bases that match TRBD1. The TCR was taken from a woman aged 55-69 years in good health and CMV-seropositive. The CDR3 DNA is TGTGCCAGCAGTTATCATAACCGGGACAGGGGTGAAAAACTGTTTTTT. Translated: CASSYHNRDRGEKLFF.